The rows below give T cell receptor beta chains drawn from one sample of a study of blood T cell repertoires in COVID-19. Sequenced by immunoSEQ multiplex PCR; TCRdb stores in-frame clones only, minus some. Here the sample spans more than 150,000 clones, nearly 90% being singletons. Material for sequencing was peripheral blood. Receptor source: a man in his fifties or sixties with acute or convalescent COVID-19. CDR3s include the opening cysteine and the closing phenylalanine or tryptophan. Fields, in order: CDR3 protein, CDR3 DNA, D gene, V gene, J gene, clone size. A D gene is named only where the DNA matches it firmly. A clone size is listed for some rows: how often the clone was seen (once, few, many), or a class if it is expanded.

CASRPLGGNQPQHF,TGTGCCAGCAGACCGCTCGGGGGCAATCAGCCCCAGCATTTT,NA,TRBV6-5,TRBJ1-5,NA
CASSLGLSGSGDTQYF,TGCGCCAGCAGCTTGGGCCTTAGCGGGAGTGGAGATACGCAGTATTTT,TRBD2,TRBV5-1,TRBJ2-3,NA
CASSSGTTNVAFF,TGTGCCAGCAGCTCCGGGACAACCAATGTGGCTTTCTTT,NA,TRBV7-2,TRBJ1-1,NA
CASQTGGGQPQHF,TGTGCCAGCCAGACAGGGGGCGGTCAGCCCCAGCATTTT,TRBD1,TRBV19,TRBJ1-5,NA
CASSRGILAKNIQYF,TGTGCCAGCTCCCGAGGGATCCTAGCCAAAAACATTCAGTACTTC,NA,TRBV27,TRBJ2-4,NA
CASSPRTRGGTEAFF,TGTGCCAGCAGCCCCCGCACAAGGGGGGGGACTGAAGCTTTCTTT,NA,TRBV7-9,TRBJ1-1,NA
CASSPRTSPYNEQFF,TGTGCCAGCTCACCAAGGACTAGCCCTTACAATGAGCAGTTCTTC,TRBD2,TRBV18,TRBJ2-1,NA
CASSEATSGIYEQYF,TGTGCCAGCAGTGAAGCCACTAGCGGGATCTACGAGCAGTACTTC,TRBD2,TRBV6-1,TRBJ2-7,NA
CASSGYRDRYTEAFF,TGCGCCAGCAGCGGGTACCGGGACAGATACACTGAAGCTTTCTTT,TRBD1,TRBV4-3,TRBJ1-1,NA
CASSLGEGYGYTF,TGTGCCAGCAGCTTAGGGGAGGGTTACGGCTACACCTTC,NA,TRBV7-2,TRBJ1-2,few
CASSPGTGSQAFHF,TGCGCCAGCAGCCCCGGGACAGGTTCTCAAGCCTTCCACTTT,TRBD1,TRBV5-1,TRBJ1-6,NA
CASSTQEVSGNTIYF,TGTGCCAGCAGCACCCAGGAAGTCTCTGGAAACACCATATATTTT,NA,TRBV9,TRBJ1-3,NA
CASSPTGFGYEQYF,TGTGCCAGCAGTCCGACAGGGTTTGGCTACGAGCAGTACTTC,TRBD1,TRBV28,TRBJ2-7,NA
CASTKQGVYGYTF,TGTGCCAGTACCAAACAGGGGGTTTATGGCTACACCTTC,TRBD1,TRBV19,TRBJ1-2,NA
CASRPGQRAGEAFF,TGTGCCAGCCGACCGGGACAGAGGGCAGGGGAAGCTTTCTTT,TRBD1,TRBV6-4,TRBJ1-1,few
CASSLDASGRWETQYF,TGTGCCAGCAGCTTAGATGCTAGCGGGAGGTGGGAGACCCAGTACTTC,TRBD2,TRBV7-2,TRBJ2-5,NA
CASSLATTSGTYNEQFF,TGTGCCAGCAGCTTAGCTACAACTAGCGGGACGTACAATGAGCAGTTCTTC,TRBD2,TRBV7-9,TRBJ2-1,once
CASSLGPNYGYTF,TGTGCCAGCAGTTTAGGCCCTAACTATGGCTACACCTTC,NA,TRBV28,TRBJ1-2,few
CASSLDVGGTEAFF,TGTGCCAGCAGCTTAGATGTGGGGGGCACTGAAGCTTTCTTT,NA,TRBV7-2,TRBJ1-1,NA
CASSLYPGTGGTEAFF,TGTGCCAGCAGTTTATACCCAGGGACGGGGGGGACTGAAGCTTTCTTT,NA,TRBV28,TRBJ1-1,NA
CASSDRDRGSGEQFF,TGTGCCAGCAGCGACCGGGACAGGGGTTCCGGTGAGCAGTTCTTC,TRBD1,TRBV7-9,TRBJ2-1,once
CASSLWSGTGGVGNQPQHF,TGTGCCAGCAGTTTGTGGTCCGGGACAGGGGGCGTCGGCAATCAGCCCCAGCATTTT,TRBD1,TRBV27,TRBJ1-5,NA
CSVETSGYTGELFF,TGCAGCGTGGAAACTAGCGGATACACCGGGGAGCTGTTTTTT,TRBD2,TRBV29-1,TRBJ2-2,NA
CAISTTGAEAFF,TGTGCCATCAGTACGACAGGGGCTGAAGCTTTCTTT,TRBD1,TRBV10-3,TRBJ1-1,NA
CASRNRPLGQETQYF,TGCGCCAGCAGAAACAGGCCCCTGGGGCAAGAGACCCAGTACTTC,NA,TRBV4-1,TRBJ2-5,NA
CASSSLTGVNTEAFF,TGTGCCAGCAGCTCTTTGACAGGGGTAAACACTGAAGCTTTCTTT,TRBD1,TRBV7-9,TRBJ1-1,once
CASSSRDRGETQYF,TGTGCCAGCAGCTCCCGGGACAGGGGCGAGACCCAGTACTTC,TRBD1,TRBV13,TRBJ2-5,NA
CASSYGTSGRSEQFF,TGCGCCAGCAGCTACGGGACTAGCGGGAGATCTGAGCAGTTCTTC,TRBD2,TRBV5-1,TRBJ2-1,once
CASTWGPGLDEKLFF,TGTGCCAGCACCTGGGGGCCGGGCCTTGATGAAAAACTGTTTTTT,NA,TRBV28,TRBJ1-4,NA
CASSYGYPEGSYEQYF,TGTGCCAGCAGTTATGGCTACCCAGAGGGCTCCTACGAGCAGTACTTC,NA,TRBV6-5,TRBJ2-7,NA
CASNQRQGGSYNSPLHF,TGTGCCAGCAACCAAAGACAGGGTGGGTCCTATAATTCACCCCTCCACTTT,TRBD1,TRBV2,TRBJ1-6,NA
CASSYRRADEQFF,TGTGCCAGCAGTTACAGGCGGGCGGATGAGCAGTTCTTC,NA,TRBV6-5,TRBJ2-1,NA
CASSLNSNQPQHF,TGTGCCAGCAGCCTAAATAGCAATCAGCCCCAGCATTTT,NA,TRBV7-8,TRBJ1-5,NA
CASSETDSGRGADTQYF,TGTGCCAGCAGTGAAACTGATAGCGGGAGAGGAGCAGATACGCAGTATTTT,TRBD2,TRBV6-1,TRBJ2-3,NA
CASTPGQRITEAFF,TGTGCCAGCACCCCGGGACAGAGAATCACTGAAGCTTTCTTT,TRBD1,TRBV5-5,TRBJ1-1,NA
CASSLAALALNEQYF,TGTGCCAGCAGTCTAGCTGCCTTAGCCCTCAACGAGCAGTACTTC,NA,TRBV27,TRBJ2-7,NA
CASSPRLAIDEQFF,TGTGCCAGCTCACCCCGGCTAGCTATCGATGAGCAGTTCTTC,NA,TRBV18,TRBJ2-1,NA
CASSDSRTSGRPSYEQYF,TGTGCCAGCAGTGACTCGAGGACTAGCGGGAGGCCCTCCTACGAGCAGTACTTC,TRBD2,TRBV6-4,TRBJ2-7,NA
CASSIWRTGTGAEAFF,TGTGCCAGTAGTATTTGGAGGACGGGCACAGGGGCTGAAGCTTTCTTT,TRBD1,TRBV19,TRBJ1-1,NA
CASSGPRGQGSSIGGYTF,TGTGCCAGCAGTGGGCCGAGGGGACAGGGATCTTCAATCGGTGGCTACACCTTC,TRBD1,TRBV6-1,TRBJ1-2,NA
CASSHFWREASYEQYF,TGCGCCAGCAGTCACTTCTGGAGGGAGGCCAGCTACGAGCAGTACTTC,NA,TRBV5-1,TRBJ2-7,NA